Listed below are T cell receptor beta chains from one sample, sequenced in a study of tumor-infiltrating lymphocytes in localized non-small cell lung cancer. Assay used: immunoSEQ multiplex PCR; TCRdb lists only in-frame clones, some missing. The table includes about 9,700 clones, 70% to 85% detected once. Material for sequencing was lung tumor tissue. The receptors derive from a human donor with non-small cell lung cancer. Each CDR3 is given with its conserved first and last residue. Fields, in order: V gene, D gene, J gene, CDR3 protein. D genes are given only for firm matches.

V: TRBV4-3; D: TRBD2; J: TRBJ2-1; CDR3: CASSQLTAGDDEQFF
V: TRBV2; D: .; J: TRBJ2-6; CDR3: CASSEQGSGANVLTF
V: TRBV9; D: .; J: TRBJ2-3; CDR3: CASSPSTDTQYF
V: TRBV7-8; D: TRBD1; J: TRBJ1-5; CDR3: CASSPLTGRNQPQHF
V: TRBV4-2; D: .; J: TRBJ2-1; CDR3: CASSRSRSISVGSYNEQFF
V: TRBV4-2; D: .; J: TRBJ2-6; CDR3: CASSQEVGAGANVLTF
V: TRBV30; D: .; J: TRBJ1-2; CDR3: CAWTGDLGPGYTF
V: TRBV7-8; D: TRBD1; J: TRBJ1-2; CDR3: CASSLTGTASLANYGYTF
V: TRBV6-1; D: TRBD1; J: TRBJ2-2; CDR3: CASRRDRDTGELFF
V: TRBV6-5; D: TRBD1; J: TRBJ2-7; CDR3: CASSTRQGASYEQYF
V: TRBV18; D: .; J: TRBJ1-5; CDR3: CASSQSRDQPQHF
V: TRBV19; D: .; J: TRBJ1-5; CDR3: CASSIGVDYSNQPQHF
V: TRBV7-9; D: .; J: TRBJ2-1; CDR3: CASSLFQGGNNEQFF
V: TRBV9; D: TRBD2; J: TRBJ2-3; CDR3: CASSVEGLLTESTDTQYF
V: TRBV10-3; D: .; J: TRBJ2-7; CDR3: CAISFSASSYEQYF
V: TRBV10-3; D: TRBD1; J: TRBJ1-2; CDR3: CAISESGQGYGYTF
V: TRBV4-3; D: TRBD2; J: TRBJ2-2; CDR3: CASSQDLRGETGELFF
V: TRBV30; D: TRBD2; J: TRBJ2-7; CDR3: CAWSVPGGTYEQYF
V: TRBV7-2; D: .; J: TRBJ2-7; CDR3: CASSFSGSYNEQYF
V: TRBV5-1; D: TRBD1; J: TRBJ1-1; CDR3: CASSILQGDTEAFF
V: TRBV11-3; D: TRBD2; J: TRBJ2-1; CDR3: CASSLEGLAAREQFF
V: TRBV30; D: .; J: TRBJ2-1; CDR3: CAWRGGAGNEQFF
V: TRBV11-2; D: .; J: TRBJ1-6; CDR3: CASSLDPLHPPALHF
V: TRBV4-2; D: TRBD1; J: TRBJ2-3; CDR3: CASSQEDRGFTDTQYF
V: TRBV18; D: .; J: TRBJ1-1; CDR3: CASSLQVENTEAFF
V: TRBV7-2; D: .; J: TRBJ2-7; CDR3: CASSKGSIYEQYF
V: TRBV27; D: .; J: TRBJ2-7; CDR3: CASSRSGLRLYEQYF
V: TRBV18; D: .; J: TRBJ2-7; CDR3: CASSPGMGGARPEQYF
V: TRBV7-2; D: .; J: TRBJ2-3; CDR3: CASSLRRGDTQYF
V: TRBV28; D: .; J: TRBJ1-5; CDR3: CASRAGAGSLRNQPQHF
V: TRBV19; D: .; J: TRBJ2-2; CDR3: CASRGGVWDAGELFF
V: TRBV4-1; D: .; J: TRBJ1-2; CDR3: CASSQEGTGIYGYTF
V: TRBV27; D: TRBD1; J: TRBJ2-7; CDR3: CASSLLGQGTYEQYF
V: TRBV5-4; D: .; J: TRBJ2-2; CDR3: CASRQGPNTGELFF
V: TRBV5-6; D: TRBD1; J: TRBJ1-2; CDR3: CASSLPGQGFGYTF
V: TRBV19; D: .; J: TRBJ2-7; CDR3: CASSMVQGRPWEQYF
V: TRBV6-6; D: .; J: TRBJ1-3; CDR3: CASSYNSGNGNTIYF
V: TRBV12-1; D: .; J: .; CDR3: CASSLTTGTGLYYEQYF
V: TRBV30; D: .; J: TRBJ2-2; CDR3: CAWSVVAGELFF